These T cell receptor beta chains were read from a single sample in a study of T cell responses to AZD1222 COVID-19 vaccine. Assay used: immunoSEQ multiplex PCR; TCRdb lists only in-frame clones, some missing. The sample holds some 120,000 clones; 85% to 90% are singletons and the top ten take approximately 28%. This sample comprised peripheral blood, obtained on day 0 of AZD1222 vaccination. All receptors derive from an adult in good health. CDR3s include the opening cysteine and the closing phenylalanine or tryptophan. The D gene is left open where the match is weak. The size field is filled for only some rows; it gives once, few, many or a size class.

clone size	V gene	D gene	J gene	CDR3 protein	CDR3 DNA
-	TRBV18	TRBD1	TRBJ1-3	CASSPPSQGGGNTIYF	TGTGCCAGCTCACCACCGTCACAGGGGGGCGGAAACACCATATATTTT
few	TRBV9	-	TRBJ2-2	CASSLRTTGELFF	TGTGCCAGCAGCCTTCGTACCACCGGGGAGCTGTTTTTT
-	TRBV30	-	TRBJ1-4	CAWTSDERGEKLFF	TGTGCCTGGACCTCGGACGAAAGGGGGGAAAAACTGTTTTTT
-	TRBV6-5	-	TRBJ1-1	CASSSLSGATEAFF	TGTGCCAGCAGTTCTCTCAGTGGGGCCACTGAAGCTTTCTTT
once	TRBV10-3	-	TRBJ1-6	CAIRSWGDHNSPLHF	TGTGCCATCAGGTCCTGGGGGGACCATAATTCACCCCTCCACTTT
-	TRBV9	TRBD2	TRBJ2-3	CASSVKLAGAVDTQYF	TGTGCCAGCAGCGTAAAGTTAGCGGGAGCTGTAGATACGCAGTATTTT
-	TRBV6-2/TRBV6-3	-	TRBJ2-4	CASSRWTLAKNIQYF	TGTGCCAGCAGTCGATGGACATTAGCCAAAAACATTCAGTACTTC
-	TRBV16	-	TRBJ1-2	CASSQSSDLGYTF	TGTGCCAGCAGCCAATCATCCGACTTGGGCTACACCTTC
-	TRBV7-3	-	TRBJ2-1	CASSINSREQFF	TGTGCCAGCAGCATAAACAGCCGGGAGCAGTTCTTC
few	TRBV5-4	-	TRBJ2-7	CASSLERDSQGQYF	TGTGCCAGCAGCTTGGAGCGGGACAGTCAAGGGCAGTACTTC
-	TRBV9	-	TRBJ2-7	CASSVDVGRRSYEQYF	TGTGCCAGCAGCGTAGATGTGGGACGGCGATCCTACGAGCAGTACTTC